A selection of T cell receptor beta chains follows, all from one sample in a study of naive and memory T cell subsets. TCRdb analysed the UMI-ligation and nested PCR reads with MiXCR anew, one entry per CDR3 protein. The sample records over 110,000 distinct CDR3 sequences, about 20% being singletons. What was sequenced was naive CD8+ T cells from blood. Receptors were obtained from a human donor in good health. Both conserved end residues are part of each CDR3. A D gene is named only where the DNA matches it firmly. Size is stated for part of the rows, as once, few or many counts, or as a class when the clone is expanded.

TRBV27,few,.,TRBJ2-1,TGTGCCAGCAGTATAACAGGGCTGGGCTCCTACAATGAGCAGTTCTTC,CASSITGLGSYNEQFF
TRBV7-8,.,.,TRBJ2-7,TGTGCCAGCAGCTCAGTCGGGACCTACGAGCAGTACTTC,CASSSVGTYEQYF
TRBV5-1,.,.,TRBJ2-7,TGCGCCAGCAGCCCCGACAGATACTCCTACGAGCAGTACTTC,CASSPDRYSYEQYF
TRBV28,few,.,TRBJ2-7,TGTGCCAGCAGTTCCGTTATAGCGGAAAGAGTCTACGAGCAGTACTTC,CASSSVIAERVYEQYF
TRBV12-3/TRBV12-4,few,TRBD1,TRBJ1-4,TGTGCCAGCAGTTTTGTACAGGGGTCTGAAAAACTGTTTTTT,CASSFVQGSEKLFF
TRBV28,once,.,TRBJ1-1,TGTGCCAGCAACCCATCGTGGGGGACTGAAGCTTTCTTT,CASNPSWGTEAFF
TRBV28,.,.,TRBJ2-6,TGTGCCAGCGACAACTCTGGGGCCAACGTCCTGACTTTC,CASDNSGANVLTF
TRBV6-6,.,.,TRBJ2-5,TGTGCCAGCAGTTACGTGGAGTACCAAGAGACCCAGTACTTC,CASSYVEYQETQYF
TRBV12-3/TRBV12-4,few,.,TRBJ1-1,TGTGCCAGCAGTTTCATCACGTTGAACACTGAAGCTTTCTTT,CASSFITLNTEAFF
TRBV12-3/TRBV12-4,.,TRBD2,TRBJ2-1,TGTGCCAGCAGTTTCCTAGCGGGAGAGAATGAGCAGTTCTTC,CASSFLAGENEQFF
TRBV3-1,few,.,TRBJ1-2,TGTGCCAGCAGCCAAGGGTTGGGACCTGTTGGCTACACCTTC,CASSQGLGPVGYTF
TRBV13,.,TRBD2,TRBJ2-5,TGTGCCAGCAGCTTAGCCCTAGCGGGGGGAGAGACCCAGTACTTC,CASSLALAGGETQYF
TRBV7-2,.,.,TRBJ2-3,TGTGCCAGCAGCTCGGGGCTAGCGCTCCTAAGGAATACGCAGTATTTT,CASSSGLALLRNTQYF
TRBV20-1,once,TRBD1,TRBJ1-2,TGCAGTGCCCCAGGGGGCGATGGCTACACCTTC,CSAPGGDGYTF
TRBV29-1,.,.,TRBJ2-2,TGCAGCGTCAACCTCGGGCAGGGAAGCCCCGGGGAGCTGTTTTTT,CSVNLGQGSPGELFF
TRBV12-3/TRBV12-4,few,TRBD2,TRBJ2-1,TGTGCCAGCAGTTCCGGACTAGCGGAGGCGTACAATGAGCAGTTCTTC,CASSSGLAEAYNEQFF
TRBV7-6,.,.,TRBJ1-5,TGTGCCAGCAGCTTAGAGGGCCTTCAGCCCCAGCATTTT,CASSLEGLQPQHF
TRBV7-8,.,TRBD1,TRBJ2-1,TGTGCCAGCAGCCTTTCCGGGACAGGGGTGAATGAGCAGTTCTTC,CASSLSGTGVNEQFF
TRBV4-1,.,.,TRBJ1-3,TGCGCCAGCAGCACCCGGACGGTCAGCTCTGGAAACACCATATATTTT,CASSTRTVSSGNTIYF
TRBV29-1,.,TRBD1,TRBJ2-1,TGCAGCGTTGAGGGAGCACAGGGGGCGGACCCCAATGAGCAGTTCTTC,CSVEGAQGADPNEQFF
TRBV20-1,few,.,TRBJ2-7,TGCAGTGCCCGCCATCACGGACGGTACGAGCAGTACTTC,CSARHHGRYEQYF
TRBV7-2,.,.,TRBJ2-1,TGTGCCAGCAGCTTAGCGGCACACTCAACTCAAGTTCGTCAGTTCTTC,CASSLAAHSTQVRQFF
TRBV7-9,few,TRBD2,TRBJ2-1,TGTGCCAGCAGCTTACCCGGGACTAGTCGTACGAATGAGCAGTTCTTC,CASSLPGTSRTNEQFF
TRBV5-8,few,.,TRBJ2-1,TGTGCCAGCAGCCCTTTCGTGGAAACCTACAATGAGCAGTTCTTC,CASSPFVETYNEQFF
TRBV25-1,.,TRBD1,TRBJ1-2,TGTGCCAGCAGCGAGGGACAGGATGGCTACACCTTC,CASSEGQDGYTF
TRBV7-2,.,.,TRBJ1-4,TGTGCCAGCAGCCCTGGGGGGTCGGAACTGTTTTTT,CASSPGGSELFF
TRBV12-5,.,.,TRBJ2-2,TGTGCTAGTGGTTTTAACTTAGACAGCACCGGGGAGCTGTTTTTT,CASGFNLDSTGELFF
TRBV20-1,few,.,TRBJ1-6,TGCAGTGCTAGACCCCGGACCCTCAGCTCCTATAATTCACCCCTCCACTTT,CSARPRTLSSYNSPLHF
TRBV4-1,.,.,TRBJ2-7,TGCGCCAGCAGCCAAGTCCTCTCCTACGAGCAGTACTTC,CASSQVLSYEQYF
TRBV30,.,.,TRBJ1-1,TGTGCCTGGAACGAGTTCACTGAAGCTTTCTTT,CAWNEFTEAFF
TRBV29-1,few,.,TRBJ2-3,TGCAGCGGTAGCACAGATACGCAGTATTTT,CSGSTDTQYF
TRBV7-6,few,TRBD2,TRBJ2-1,TGTGCCAGCAGCCCGTCTAGCGGGACCTTGGATGAGCAGTTCTTC,CASSPSSGTLDEQFF
TRBV11-2,few,.,TRBJ1-2,TGTGCCAGCAGCCCTAGTCAGGGCGACCCAATCTATGGCTACACCTTC,CASSPSQGDPIYGYTF
TRBV28,.,TRBD2,TRBJ2-7,TGTGCCAGCAGTTTGTATGGCGGGAGGGCCTCGTACGAGCAGTACTTC,CASSLYGGRASYEQYF
TRBV19,.,.,TRBJ2-1,TGTGCCAGTAGCACCCCGAAGGAGACCGAAGGTGGTAAGGGGAATGAGCAGTTCTTC,CASSTPKETEGGKGNEQFF
TRBV7-9,.,.,TRBJ2-7,TGTGCCAGCAGCCATAGTATCGGGGGCAAGTACGAGCAGTACTTC,CASSHSIGGKYEQYF
TRBV27,few,.,TRBJ2-5,TGTGCCAGCAGTTTATCTAGGGGGTCCTGGCAAGAGACCCAGTACTTC,CASSLSRGSWQETQYF
TRBV29-1,.,TRBD1,TRBJ1-1,TGCAGCGTTGAAGATTTTGGCAGGGGGTCCCCTGAAGCTTTCTTT,CSVEDFGRGSPEAFF
TRBV27,.,TRBD2,TRBJ2-7,TGTGCCAGCATCCCAGCGGGAGGGATCAACGAGCAGTACTTC,CASIPAGGINEQYF
TRBV7-8,few,.,TRBJ2-7,TGTGCCAGCAGCTTAGTTCGGGCGGGGCCCAACCCCCACGAGCAGTACTTC,CASSLVRAGPNPHEQYF
TRBV28,few,.,TRBJ2-7,TGTGCCAGCAGATCAGGGTCCTACGAGCAGTACTTC,CASRSGSYEQYF
TRBV13,few,.,TRBJ2-1,TGTGCCAGCAGCCACCGCTACAATGAGCAGTTCTTC,CASSHRYNEQFF
TRBV28,.,TRBD2,TRBJ2-7,TGTGCCAGCAGCCGGACTAGCGGACAACTCTCCTACGAGCAGTACTTC,CASSRTSGQLSYEQYF
TRBV9,few,.,TRBJ2-7,TGTGCCAGCAGCGTAGGGTGGGGCCCCTACGAGCAGTACTTC,CASSVGWGPYEQYF
TRBV3-1,few,.,TRBJ2-7,TGTGCCAGCAGCCTTTTACAGGGCAGAGAGCAGTACTTC,CASSLLQGREQYF
TRBV27,many,TRBD2,TRBJ2-7,TGTGCCAGCAGTTTATTCGCTAGCGGGTTATCCTACGAGCAGTACTTC,CASSLFASGLSYEQYF
TRBV2,few,TRBD1,TRBJ1-1,TGTGCCAGCAGCCGGGACAGGGGTTTAACTGAAGCTTTCTTT,CASSRDRGLTEAFF
TRBV13,.,TRBD2,TRBJ2-1,TGTGCCAGCAGCTTGGGCGGGAGGCACGGCTACAATGAGCAGTTCTTC,CASSLGGRHGYNEQFF
TRBV20-1,.,.,TRBJ2-5,TGCAGTGCTAAACGTGCGACCCAGTACTTC,CSAKRATQYF
TRBV28,few,TRBD2,TRBJ2-2,TGTGCCAGCGTCTCTGCTAGCGGAGCGAACACCGGGGAGCTGTTTTTT,CASVSASGANTGELFF
TRBV12-5,.,.,TRBJ1-2,TGTGCTAGTGGCTCCCCCTCGGGCCGAGGGGACTATGGCTACACCTTC,CASGSPSGRGDYGYTF
TRBV12-3/TRBV12-4,few,TRBD1,TRBJ1-1,TGTGCCAGCAGGACAGGGTGGACTGAAGCTTTCTTT,CASRTGWTEAFF
TRBV28,.,.,TRBJ1-2,TGTGCCAGCAGTCCGCCCCCCGGGCGATTTAACTATGGCTACACCTTC,CASSPPPGRFNYGYTF
TRBV19,.,.,TRBJ2-1,TGTGCCAGTAGTAGGTGGACTGCAAATGAGCAGTTCTTC,CASSRWTANEQFF